The rows below give T cell receptor beta chains drawn from one sample of a study of blood T cell repertoires in COVID-19. Sequencing used immunoSEQ multiplex PCR; TCRdb keeps in-frame clones, though not all of them. The table shows more than 250,000 clones, with around 89% occurring only once. Source material: peripheral blood. These receptors were taken from a man aged 18 to 30 who had recovered from COVID-19. CDR3s leave out the opening cysteine and the closing phenylalanine or tryptophan. Each record gives: V gene, D gene, J gene, CDR3 length, CDR3 protein. A D gene is named only where the DNA matches it firmly.

TRBV27	.	TRBJ2-1	13	ASSPQTGSYNEQF
TRBV6-5	TRBD1	TRBJ2-7	12	ASRLTRDRAEQY
TRBV6-5	TRBD1	TRBJ1-1	11	ASSYSDRAEAF
TRBV4-1	.	TRBJ2-7	13	ASSRYGETNYEQY
TRBV4-1	TRBD1	TRBJ1-3	13	ASSQGDRGGNTIY
TRBV6-5	TRBD2	TRBJ2-5	13	ASRPSGREGETQY
TRBV12-3/TRBV12-4	.	TRBJ1-2	11	ASSSSGQYGYT
TRBV2	TRBD1	TRBJ1-2	12	ASSGDSGLWGYT
TRBV7-9	TRBD2	TRBJ2-7	13	ASSLVVAGGAEQY
TRBV27	.	TRBJ1-5	13	ASSFSGQSNQPQH
TRBV6-5	TRBD2	TRBJ2-7	13	ASSSLTSGGYEQY
TRBV4-3	.	TRBJ1-1	14	ASSQDYRGMNTEAF
TRBV6-5	.	TRBJ1-2	10	ATRRGAYGYT
TRBV5-6	.	TRBJ1-4	14	ASSTAGGPTNEKLF
TRBV5-4	.	TRBJ1-5	11	ASSLSAGQPQH
TRBV19	TRBD1	TRBJ2-2	12	ASRGTGSTGELF
TRBV10-3	.	TRBJ2-2	16	AISDSLRGTSNTGELF
TRBV5-1	TRBD1	TRBJ1-1	11	ASSFDRGTEAF
TRBV11-2	.	TRBJ1-5	11	ASSLDSDQPQH
TRBV5-1	TRBD2	TRBJ2-3	16	ASSLVPWGREVTDTQY
TRBV7-3	.	TRBJ1-5	15	ASSHGSGKKRNQPQH
TRBV5-1	TRBD1	TRBJ2-1	13	ASSVDRVRDNEQF
TRBV19	.	TRBJ1-1	11	ASSIEGAGQAF
TRBV6-1	.	TRBJ2-1	14	ASSVYSGTVKEEQF
TRBV12-3/TRBV12-4	TRBD1	TRBJ1-2	11	ASSSPGGEGYT
TRBV7-9	TRBD1	TRBJ2-7	13	ASSLTGGAGDEQY
TRBV5-1	TRBD1	TRBJ2-3	13	ASSLTSTGADTQY
TRBV5-5	TRBD1	TRBJ2-1	13	ASSTAGTVNNEQF